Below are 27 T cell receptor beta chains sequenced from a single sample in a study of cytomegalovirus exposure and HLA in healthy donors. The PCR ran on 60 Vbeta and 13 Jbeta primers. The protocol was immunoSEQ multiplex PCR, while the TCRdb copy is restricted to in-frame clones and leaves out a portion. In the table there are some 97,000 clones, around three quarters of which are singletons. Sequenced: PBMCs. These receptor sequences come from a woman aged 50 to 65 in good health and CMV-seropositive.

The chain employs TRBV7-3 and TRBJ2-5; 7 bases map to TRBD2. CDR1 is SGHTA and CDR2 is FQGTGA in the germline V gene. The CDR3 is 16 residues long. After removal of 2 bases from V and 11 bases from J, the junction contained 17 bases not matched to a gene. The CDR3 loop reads CASSLYPRGETGEQYF. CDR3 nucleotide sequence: TGTGCCAGCAGCTTATACCCTCGGGGGGAAACGGGGGAGCAGTACTTC.

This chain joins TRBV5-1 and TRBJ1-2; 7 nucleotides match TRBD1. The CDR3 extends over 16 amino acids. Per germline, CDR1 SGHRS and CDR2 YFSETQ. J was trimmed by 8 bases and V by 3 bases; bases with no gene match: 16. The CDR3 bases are TGCGCCAGCAGCTCAACCCGACAGGGCCAGACATCGGGCTACACCTTC. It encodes CASSSTRQGQTSGYTF.

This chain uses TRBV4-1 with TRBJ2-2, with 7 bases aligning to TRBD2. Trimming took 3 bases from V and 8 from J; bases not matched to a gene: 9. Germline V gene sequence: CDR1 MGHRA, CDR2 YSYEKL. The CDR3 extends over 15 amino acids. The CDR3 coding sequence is TGCGCCAGCAGCCAGATAAGGGAGGGAGCGGGGGAGCTGTTTTTT. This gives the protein CASSQIREGAGELFF.

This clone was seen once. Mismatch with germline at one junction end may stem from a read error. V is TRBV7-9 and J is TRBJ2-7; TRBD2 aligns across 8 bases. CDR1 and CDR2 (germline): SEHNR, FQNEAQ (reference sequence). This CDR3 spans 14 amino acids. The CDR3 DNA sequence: TGTTCCAGCAGCTTAAGCGGGGGAGGCTACGAGCAGTACTTC. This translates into CSSSLSGGGYEQYF.

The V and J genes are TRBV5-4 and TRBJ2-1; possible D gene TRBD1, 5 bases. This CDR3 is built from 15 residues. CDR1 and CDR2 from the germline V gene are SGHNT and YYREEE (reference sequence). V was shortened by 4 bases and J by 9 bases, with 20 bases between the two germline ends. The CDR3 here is CASSLQQAQYGEQFF. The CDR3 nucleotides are TGTGCCAGCAGCCTCCAACAGGCACAATATGGTGAGCAGTTCTTC.

CDR3 protein: CASKELTGTYGYTF. The CDR3 DNA follows: TGTGCCAGCAAGGAATTAACAGGGACCTATGGCTACACCTTC. The gene calls are TRBV27 and TRBJ1-2; D perhaps matches TRBD1 (6 bases). V was pared by 7 bases and J by 4 bases, with 16 bases between. The CDR3 has 14 amino acids. CDR1 is MNHEY and CDR2 is SMNVEV in the germline V gene (reference sequence).

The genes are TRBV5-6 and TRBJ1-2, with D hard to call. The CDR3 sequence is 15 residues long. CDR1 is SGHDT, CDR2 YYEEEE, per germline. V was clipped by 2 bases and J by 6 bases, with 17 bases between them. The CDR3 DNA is TGTGCCAGCAGCTTCGCCCCCGAGAGGGCCGATGGCTACACCTTC. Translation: CASSFAPERADGYTF. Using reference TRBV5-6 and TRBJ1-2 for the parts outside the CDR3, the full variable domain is DAGVTQSPTHLIKTRGQQVTLRCSPKSGHDTVSWYQQALGQGPQFIFQYYEEEERQRGNFPDRFSGHQFPNYSSELNVNALLLGDSALYLCASSFAPERADGYTFGSGTRLTVV.

The CDR3 spells CASRQQGGKDSPLHF. CDR3 nucleotide sequence: TGTGCCAGCAGGCAACAGGGGGGTAAGGATTCACCCCTCCACTTT. The chain links TRBV6-5 to TRBJ1-6, with 8 bases that match TRBD1. The junction had 9 bases not matched to a gene; V was cut back by 6 bases and J by 8 bases. CDR3 length: 15 amino acids. The germline V gene has CDR1 MNHEY and CDR2 SVGAGI.

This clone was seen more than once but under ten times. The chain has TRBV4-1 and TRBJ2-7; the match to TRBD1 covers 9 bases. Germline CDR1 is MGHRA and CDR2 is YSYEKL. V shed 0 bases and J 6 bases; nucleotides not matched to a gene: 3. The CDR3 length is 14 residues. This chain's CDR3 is CASSQDRTGAEQYF. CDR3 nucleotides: TGCGCCAGCAGCCAAGACCGGACAGGGGCCGAGCAGTACTTC.

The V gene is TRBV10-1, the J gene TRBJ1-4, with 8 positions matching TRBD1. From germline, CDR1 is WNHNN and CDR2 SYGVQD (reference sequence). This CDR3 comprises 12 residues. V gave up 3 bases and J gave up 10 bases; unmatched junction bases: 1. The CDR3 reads CASSDGQGKLFF. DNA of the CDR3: TGCGCCAGCAGTGACGGACAGGGAAAACTGTTTTTT.

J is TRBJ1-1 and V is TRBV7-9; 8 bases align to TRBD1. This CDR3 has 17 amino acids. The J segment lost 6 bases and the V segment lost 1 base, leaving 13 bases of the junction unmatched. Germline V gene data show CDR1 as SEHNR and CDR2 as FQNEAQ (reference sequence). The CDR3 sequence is CASSLGRQGATGPEAFF. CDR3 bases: TGTGCCAGCAGCTTAGGTAGGCAGGGGGCGACTGGCCCTGAAGCTTTCTTT.

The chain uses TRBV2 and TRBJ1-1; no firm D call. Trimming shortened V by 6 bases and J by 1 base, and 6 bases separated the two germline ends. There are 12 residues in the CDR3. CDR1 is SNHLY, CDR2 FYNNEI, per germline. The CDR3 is CASSLRNTEAFF. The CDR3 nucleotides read TGTGCCAGCAGCTTGAGGAACACTGAAGCTTTCTTT.

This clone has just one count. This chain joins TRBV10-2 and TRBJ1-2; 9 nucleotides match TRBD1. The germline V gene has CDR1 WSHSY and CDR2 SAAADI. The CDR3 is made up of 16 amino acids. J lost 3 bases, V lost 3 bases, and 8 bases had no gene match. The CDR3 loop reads CASSESRQGGHYGYTF. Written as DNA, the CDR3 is TGCGCCAGCAGTGAATCTCGACAGGGGGGACACTATGGCTACACCTTC.

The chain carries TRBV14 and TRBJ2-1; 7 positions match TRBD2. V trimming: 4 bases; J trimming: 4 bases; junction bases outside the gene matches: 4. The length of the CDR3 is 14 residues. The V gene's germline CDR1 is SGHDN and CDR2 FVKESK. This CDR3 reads CASSRLAEYNEQFF. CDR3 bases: TGTGCCAGCAGCCGGCTAGCGGAGTACAATGAGCAGTTCTTC.

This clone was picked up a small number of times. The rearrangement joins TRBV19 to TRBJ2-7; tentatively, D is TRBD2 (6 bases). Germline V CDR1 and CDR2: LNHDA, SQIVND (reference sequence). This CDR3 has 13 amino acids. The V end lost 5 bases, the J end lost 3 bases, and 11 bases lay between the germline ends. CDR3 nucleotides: TGTGCCAGTAGTGCAGCGGGCGGCTACGAGCAGTACTTC. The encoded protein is CASSAAGGYEQYF.

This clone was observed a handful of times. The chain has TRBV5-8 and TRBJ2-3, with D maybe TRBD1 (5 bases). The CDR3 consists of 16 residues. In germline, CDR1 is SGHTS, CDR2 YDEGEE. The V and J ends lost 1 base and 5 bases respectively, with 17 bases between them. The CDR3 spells CASSLYVGARIDTQYF. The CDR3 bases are TGTGCCAGCAGCTTGTACGTAGGGGCGAGGATAGATACGCAGTATTTT.

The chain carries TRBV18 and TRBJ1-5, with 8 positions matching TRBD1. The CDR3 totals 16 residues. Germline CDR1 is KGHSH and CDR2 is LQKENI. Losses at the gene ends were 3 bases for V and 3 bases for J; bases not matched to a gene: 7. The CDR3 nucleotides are TGTGCCAGCTCACCCAGGGGGCCCCTGGACAATCAGCCCCAGCATTTT. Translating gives CASSPRGPLDNQPQHF.

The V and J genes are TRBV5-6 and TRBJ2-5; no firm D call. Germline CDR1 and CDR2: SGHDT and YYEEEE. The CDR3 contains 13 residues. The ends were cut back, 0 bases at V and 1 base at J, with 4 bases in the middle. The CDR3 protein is CASSLDSQETQYF. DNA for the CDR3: TGTGCCAGCAGCTTGGACAGCCAAGAGACCCAGTACTTC.

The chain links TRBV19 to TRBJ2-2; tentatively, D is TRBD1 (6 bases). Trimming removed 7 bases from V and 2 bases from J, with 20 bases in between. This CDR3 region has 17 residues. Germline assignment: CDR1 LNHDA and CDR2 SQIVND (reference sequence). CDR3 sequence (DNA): TGTGCCAGTACCCCGGACAGACTCCCGATTAACACCGGGGAGCTGTTTTTT. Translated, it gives CASTPDRLPINTGELFF.

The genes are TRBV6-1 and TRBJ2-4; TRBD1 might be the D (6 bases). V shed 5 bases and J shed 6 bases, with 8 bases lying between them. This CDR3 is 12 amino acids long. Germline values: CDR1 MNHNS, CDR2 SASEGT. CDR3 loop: CASSTGTNIQYF. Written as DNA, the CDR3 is TGTGCCAGCAGTACAGGGACAAACATTCAGTACTTC.

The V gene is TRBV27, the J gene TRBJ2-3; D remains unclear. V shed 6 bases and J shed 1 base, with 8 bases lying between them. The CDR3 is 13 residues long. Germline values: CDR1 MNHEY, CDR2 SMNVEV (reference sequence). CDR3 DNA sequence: TGTGCCAGCAGGCGGCCACGCACAGATACGCAGTATTTT. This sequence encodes CASRRPRTDTQYF.

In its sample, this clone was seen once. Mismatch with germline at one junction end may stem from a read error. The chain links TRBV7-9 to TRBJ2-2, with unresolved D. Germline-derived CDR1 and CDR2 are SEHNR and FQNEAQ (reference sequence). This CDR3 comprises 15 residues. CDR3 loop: CSSSLFQANTGELFF. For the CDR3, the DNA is TGTTCCAGCAGCTTGTTTCAGGCGAACACCGGGGAGCTGTTTTTT.

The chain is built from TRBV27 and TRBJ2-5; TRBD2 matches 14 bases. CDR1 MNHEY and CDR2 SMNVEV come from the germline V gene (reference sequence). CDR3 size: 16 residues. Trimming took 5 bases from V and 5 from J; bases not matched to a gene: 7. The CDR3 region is CASSRGTSGRSETQYF. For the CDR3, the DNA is TGTGCCAGCAGTCGCGGGACTAGCGGGAGATCGGAGACCCAGTACTTC.

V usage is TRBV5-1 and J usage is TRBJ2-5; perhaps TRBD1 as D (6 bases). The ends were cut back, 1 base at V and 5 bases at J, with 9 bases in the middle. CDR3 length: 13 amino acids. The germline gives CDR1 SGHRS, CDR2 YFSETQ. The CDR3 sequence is CASSLSDRETQYF. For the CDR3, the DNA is TGCGCCAGCAGCTTGAGCGACAGGGAGACCCAGTACTTC.

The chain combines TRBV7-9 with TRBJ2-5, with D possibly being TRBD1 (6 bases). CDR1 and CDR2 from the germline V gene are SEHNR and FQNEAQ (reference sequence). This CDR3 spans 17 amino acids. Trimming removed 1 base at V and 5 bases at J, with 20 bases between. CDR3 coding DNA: TGTGCCAGCAGCTTAGGCCACAGGGAAATTAGCATGGAGACCCAGTACTTC. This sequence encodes CASSLGHREISMETQYF.

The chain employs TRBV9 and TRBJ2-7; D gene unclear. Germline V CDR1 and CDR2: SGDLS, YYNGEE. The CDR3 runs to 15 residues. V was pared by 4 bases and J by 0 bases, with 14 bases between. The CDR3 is CASSPRLSPSYEQYF. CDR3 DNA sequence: TGTGCCAGCAGCCCCAGACTGTCTCCCTCCTACGAGCAGTACTTC.

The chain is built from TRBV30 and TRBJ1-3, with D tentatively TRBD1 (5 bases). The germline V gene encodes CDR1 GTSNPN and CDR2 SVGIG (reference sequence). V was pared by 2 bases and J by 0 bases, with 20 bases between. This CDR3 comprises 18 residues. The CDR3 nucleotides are TGTGCCTGGAGTCCAAGGGGAGGTGACAGACGCTCTGGAAACACCATATATTTT. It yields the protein CAWSPRGGDRRSGNTIYF.